The source of this T cell receptor (beta chain) is a study of blood T cells in healthy people across ages. Study results and caveats: Significant beta diversity loss was already apparent by age approximately 38, declining roughly linearly.

Of note for this clonotype: What it binds is not known.

The CDR3 length is 13 residues. The V end lost 4 bases, the J end lost 8 bases, and 14 bases lay between the germline ends. Germline V gene sequence: CDR1 SGHDN, CDR2 FVKESK. PCR was performed a second time for about 7 to 12 cycles using a sample-barcoded 5' primer and a J-beta primer mix. Using its own MiXCR run on the 5' RACE reads, TCRdb lists one record per CDR3 protein. Of approximately 800,000 distinct CDR3 sequences listed, around 25% were seen once; the top ten hold under 4.5%. These data also formed part of another study, on T cells of mothers and their children. That work adds: There was no detection of any persistent microchimeric T cell clones.

The genes are TRBV14 and TRBJ1-1; D uncertain. Sequencing was done on a sample of blood. The receptor comes from a boy between 10 and 17 years old in good health. The CDR3 here is CASSPPWAGEAFF. In DNA, the CDR3 is TGTGCCAGCAGCCCCCCTTGGGCGGGGGAAGCTTTCTTT.